Below are 2 T cell receptor beta chains sequenced from a single sample in a study of control samples from healthy donors and cancer patients. Clones were read by immunoSEQ multiplex PCR, and TCRdb kept only the in-frame ones, dropping some. The sample holds 45,000 to 60,000 clones, approximately 94% seen once. Sequenced material: blood. These receptors originate from a man aged 30-40 years in good health.

This chain joins TRBV9 and TRBJ1-5; D might be TRBD1 (6 bases). This CDR3 is built from 15 residues. V was trimmed by 0 bases and J by 2 bases, leaving 9 bases between them. The germline gives CDR1 SGDLS, CDR2 YYNGEE. The DNA of the CDR3 is TGTGCCAGCAGCGTAGGGACAGTTGGCAATCAGCCCCAGCATTTT. Amino acid sequence: CASSVGTVGNQPQHF.

V and J are TRBV4-1 and TRBJ1-5, with D possibly matching TRBD1 (6 bases). The CDR3 has 16 amino acids. Germline lookup yields CDR1 MGHRA and CDR2 YSYEKL. Trimming cost V 3 bases and J 4 bases, with 16 bases left between them. The CDR3 coding sequence is TGCGCCAGCAGCCACCTCCCCGGACAGCAGAATCAGCCCCAGCATTTT. Amino acid sequence: CASSHLPGQQNQPQHF.